Listed here are 31 T cell receptor beta chains from one sample, sequenced in a study of cytomegalovirus exposure and HLA in healthy donors (dated by TCRdb to 2015 to 2018). Library prep was done by the immunoSEQ multiplex PCR assay. For the multiplex PCR, a mixture combining 60 forward primers for TCR Vbeta segments and 13 reverse primers for TCR Jbeta segments was used. TCRdb retrieved this table from immuneACCESS and kept in-frame rearrangements only. Not all clones are present; in checked studies, unresolved V genes account for under half, and no reason is known for the remainder. For this sample the table gives some 110,000 clones, of which roughly 80% were detected only once. Around 23% of the sample is held by the ten biggest clonotypes. The sequenced sample consisted of PBMCs. The receptors here all came from a man under 40 in good health and CMV-seropositive.

This sequence joins TRBV18 and TRBJ2-7; 10 nucleotides align to TRBD2. V gave up 3 bases and J gave up 6 bases; unmatched junction bases: 5. The CDR3 loop spans 14 amino acids. Germline V gene lookup returns CDR1 KGHSH and CDR2 LQKENI. The CDR3 DNA is TGTGCCAGCTCACCGAGCGGGGGGGAGGCCGAGCAGTACTTC. Its protein product is CASSPSGGEAEQYF.

As concerns this clone: This specimen includes other DNA sequences encoding the same CDR3. The genes are TRBV12-5 and TRBJ1-2; D is perhaps TRBD1 (5 bases). This CDR3 region has 13 residues. Trimming cost V 7 bases and J 5 bases, with 14 bases left between them. The germline V gene has CDR1 LGHNT and CDR2 FRNRAP. CDR3 DNA: TGTGCTAGTGCCGCGGGGGGGAGTTATGGCTACACCTTC. Amino acid sequence: CASAAGGSYGYTF.

This clone was counted a few times. This sequence joins TRBV2 and TRBJ2-5, with a weak D call TRBD2 (5 bases). Germline V gives CDR1 SNHLY, CDR2 FYNNEI. V dropped 6 bases and J dropped 1 base, with 15 bases sitting between them. CDR3 length: 15 amino acids. The CDR3 reads CASRLLGLAQETQYF. CDR3 in DNA: TGTGCCAGCAGATTACTAGGGTTGGCCCAAGAGACCCAGTACTTC.

This clone has just a few counts. V and J are TRBV19 and TRBJ2-4; 9 bases line up with TRBD1. The CDR3 is made up of 12 amino acids. Germline loops: CDR1 LNHDA, CDR2 SQIVND (reference sequence). V shed 11 bases, J shed 9 bases, and the junction held 8 bases outside the gene matches. The CDR3 loop is CAARDREVIQYF. In nucleotides, the CDR3 is TGTGCCGCCCGGGACAGGGAGGTCATTCAGTACTTC.

This chain connects TRBV10-3 to TRBJ1-1; D not resolved. CDR1 is ENHRY, CDR2 SYGVKD, per germline. The V end lost 0 bases, the J end lost 8 bases, and 13 bases lay between the germline ends. The CDR3 runs 14 residues. The CDR3 DNA reads TGTGCCATCAGTGAGTCAGTGGCCCAAGTCGAAGCTTTCTTT. Protein product: CAISESVAQVEAFF.

This clone has only a few counts. V usage is TRBV9 and J usage is TRBJ2-6; TRBD1 matches at 8 bases. This CDR3 is 16 amino acids long. Germline CDR1 and CDR2: SGDLS and YYNGEE. Trimming cost V 2 bases and J 2 bases; bases outside gene matches: 3. Here the CDR3 DNA reads TGTGCCAGCAGCGTCTCAGGGGGCGCTGGGGCCAACGTCCTGACTTTC. It is translated as CASSVSGGAGANVLTF.

The J gene is TRBJ1-4, the V gene TRBV2, with 10 bases that match TRBD1. The CDR3 is 15 amino acids. V shed 6 bases and J 6 bases; nucleotides not matched to a gene: 7. Germline CDR1 is SNHLY and CDR2 is FYNNEI. CDR3 DNA: TGTGCCAGCAGCGGTGACAGGGGGCCGGATGAAAAACTGTTTTTT. Amino acid sequence: CASSGDRGPDEKLFF. Full variable domain (missing parts from reference TRBV2 and TRBJ1-4): EPEVTQTPSHQVTQMGQEVILRCVPISNHLYFYWYRQILGQKVEFLVSFYNNEISEKSEIFDDQFSVERPDGSNFTLKIRSTKLEDSAMYFCASSGDRGPDEKLFFGSGTQLSVL.

The chain employs TRBV4-1 and TRBJ2-3, with a possible D match to TRBD2 (5 bases). Germline CDR1 and CDR2: MGHRA and YSYEKL. V shed 4 bases and J shed 1 base, with 21 bases lying between them. The CDR3 is 18 residues long. Here the CDR3 DNA reads TGCGCCAGCAGCCCAAACCCGGGGATAGCGAGTGGCACAGATACGCAGTATTTT. Translation: CASSPNPGIASGTDTQYF.

The J gene is TRBJ2-6, the V gene TRBV5-5; 8 nucleotides agree with TRBD1. CDR1 is SGHKS and CDR2 is YYEKEE in the germline V gene (reference sequence). The CDR3 totals 17 residues. V gave up 2 bases and J gave up 0 bases; unmatched junction bases: 4. The CDR3 DNA sequence: TGTGCCAGCAGCTTCGCGACAGGGGACTCTGGGGCCAACGTCCTGACTTTC. Its protein product is CASSFATGDSGANVLTF.

The chain has TRBV5-6 and TRBJ1-6; tentatively, D is TRBD1 (6 bases). V gave up 3 bases and J gave up 7 bases, with 14 bases separating them. CDR3 length equals 15 residues. CDR1 and CDR2 (germline): SGHDT, YYEEEE. In DNA form, the CDR3 reads TGTGCCAGCAGCTCGGGCGGACAGTACAATTCACCCCTCCACTTT. Encoded protein: CASSSGGQYNSPLHF.

This rearrangement joins TRBV5-1 to TRBJ1-1; TRBD1 matches at 7 bases. Trimming at V came to 4 bases and at J to 2 bases, leaving 5 bases not matched to a gene. The length of the CDR3 is 14 residues. Germline CDR1 SGHRS, CDR2 YFSETQ. The CDR3 coding sequence is TGCGCCAGCAGCGGGGGACAGAGTAACACTGAAGCTTTCTTT. Translating it yields CASSGGQSNTEAFF. The full variable domain, completed using reference TRBV5-1 and TRBJ1-1, is KAGVTQTPRYLIKTRGQQVTLSCSPISGHRSVSWYQQTPGQGLQFLFEYFSETQRNKGNFPGRFSGRQFSNSRSEMNVSTLELGDSALYLCASSGGQSNTEAFFGQGTRLTVV.

This sequence joins TRBV6-1 and TRBJ1-1, with TRBD1 matching over 9 bases. V gave up 5 bases and J gave up 5 bases; unmatched junction bases: 6. The CDR3 runs to 14 residues. Germline V gene lookup returns CDR1 MNHNS and CDR2 SASEGT. The CDR3: CASSIQGAETEAFF. The CDR3 coding sequence is TGTGCCAGCAGTATACAGGGGGCAGAGACTGAAGCTTTCTTT.

The rearrangement uses TRBV6-1 and TRBJ2-5; D remains ambiguous. The V gene lost 5 bases and the J gene lost 5 bases, with 15 bases spanning the gap. CDR1 MNHNS and CDR2 SASEGT come from the germline V gene. This CDR3 region has 14 residues. CDR3 protein: CASSTRGSRETQYF. The CDR3 nucleotides are TGTGCCAGCAGTACTCGAGGAAGTAGGGAGACCCAGTACTTC.

This chain joins TRBV5-4 and TRBJ1-2; 9 bases align to TRBD1. The CDR3 covers 15 residues. Germline V CDR1 and CDR2: SGHNT, YYREEE (reference sequence). V trimming: 4 bases; J trimming: 7 bases; junction bases outside the gene matches: 11. CDR3 bases: TGTGCCAGCAGCCAAAAACAGGGGGCCGGTGGTGGCTACACCTTC. Protein product: CASSQKQGAGGGYTF.

This clone was observed a handful of times. Other DNA sequences in this sample translate to the same CDR3. The rearrangement joins TRBV27 to TRBJ2-5; possibly TRBD1 for D (5 bases). In germline, CDR1 is MNHEY, CDR2 SMNVEV (reference sequence). This CDR3 has 13 residues. V was cut by 5 bases and J by 3 bases, with 10 bases left in between. The CDR3 region is CASSPTVEETQYF. The CDR3 coding sequence is TGTGCCAGCAGTCCGACAGTAGAAGAGACCCAGTACTTC.

This sequence joins TRBV2 and TRBJ1-2; TRBD1 matches 7 bases. Germline-derived CDR1 and CDR2 are SNHLY and FYNNEI. The length of the CDR3 is 14 residues. V lost 2 bases and J lost 3; bases outside the gene matches: 3. CDR3 residues: CASSETGVDYGYTF. In nucleotides, the CDR3 is TGTGCCAGCAGTGAAACAGGGGTGGACTATGGCTACACCTTC.

The table lists this clone with a count of one. The rearrangement uses TRBV4-1 and TRBJ2-6, with TRBD2 as a possible D gene (5 bases). V shed 8 bases and J shed 1 base, with 6 bases lying between them. The CDR3 runs 13 residues. Per the germline V gene, CDR1 is MGHRA and CDR2 is YSYEKL. The CDR3 sequence: CASRGSGANVLTF. The CDR3 DNA reads TGCGCCAGCCGGGGATCTGGGGCCAACGTCCTGACTTTC.

The V and J genes are TRBV4-1 and TRBJ1-5; D is possibly TRBD1 (6 bases). The CDR3 extends over 14 amino acids. Germline V gene data show CDR1 as MGHRA and CDR2 as YSYEKL. Trimming stripped 5 bases from V and 4 bases from J, with 12 bases between. As DNA, the CDR3 is TGCGCCAGCAGCGGTCGGACAGTGAATCAGCCCCAGCATTTT. Amino acids: CASSGRTVNQPQHF.

The chain has TRBV5-1 and TRBJ2-1, with D possibly matching TRBD2 (5 bases). Looked up from germline, CDR1 is SGHRS and CDR2 is YFSETQ. Trimming left V 1 base short and J 6 bases short, with 11 bases between. This CDR3 comprises 14 residues. The CDR3 loop is CASSLNLATNEQFF. DNA for the CDR3: TGCGCCAGCAGCTTGAACCTAGCAACCAATGAGCAGTTCTTC.

This clone was picked up a small number of times. J is TRBJ1-2 and V is TRBV11-2; 7 bases agree with TRBD1. The CDR3 extends over 16 amino acids. With 0 bases clipped from V and 2 bases from J, the junction kept 6 bases outside the gene matches. The germline CDR1 and CDR2 sequences are SGHAT and FQNNGV. The CDR3 DNA follows: TGTGCCAGCAGCTTAGATAGGGGACAGCTCAACTATGGCTACACCTTC. Its translation is CASSLDRGQLNYGYTF.

J is TRBJ2-5 and V is TRBV5-4; D is perhaps TRBD2 (6 bases). V was pared by 2 bases and J by 4 bases, with 15 bases between. From germline, CDR1 is SGHNT and CDR2 YYREEE (reference sequence). The CDR3 extends over 15 amino acids. Here the CDR3 reads CASSFASAGIETQYF. CDR3 DNA: TGTGCCAGCAGCTTCGCTAGCGCCGGTATAGAGACCCAGTACTTC.

This sequence joins TRBV11-2 and TRBJ2-1; D uncertain. The CDR3 is made up of 13 amino acids. CDR1 and CDR2 from the germline V gene are SGHAT and FQNNGV. V lost 4 bases to trimming and J lost 8 bases, with 12 bases between them. Here the CDR3 reads CASSSGLVDEQFF. Written as DNA, the CDR3 is TGTGCCAGCAGCTCGGGTCTAGTTGATGAGCAGTTCTTC.

The J gene is TRBJ2-3, the V gene TRBV5-5, with a weak D call TRBD1 (6 bases). CDR1 and CDR2 (germline): SGHKS, YYEKEE (reference sequence). This CDR3 comprises 16 residues. V dropped 8 bases and J dropped 0 bases, with 19 bases sitting between them. Here the CDR3 DNA reads TGTGCCAGTAGCGCCGGACAGCGCGCGAGCACAGATACGCAGTATTTT. Translating it yields CASSAGQRASTDTQYF.

The chain recombines TRBV4-1 with TRBJ2-7; D may be TRBD2 (6 bases). Germline lookup yields CDR1 MGHRA and CDR2 YSYEKL. V shed 3 bases and J shed 2 bases, with 14 bases lying between them. CDR3 length: 15 residues. CDR3 loop: CASSQGGGAAYEQYV. For the CDR3, the DNA is TGCGCCAGCAGCCAGGGGGGTGGGGCTGCCTACGAGCAGTACGTC.

V usage is TRBV6-1 and J usage is TRBJ2-2, with D tentatively TRBD2 (5 bases). The germline V gene encodes CDR1 MNHNS and CDR2 SASEGT. Trimming left V 2 bases short and J 2 bases short, with 12 bases between. The CDR3 sequence is 16 residues long. The CDR3 spells CASSERISGNTGELFF. The CDR3 DNA reads TGTGCCAGCAGTGAAAGGATCTCGGGAAACACCGGGGAGCTGTTTTTT.

The chain has TRBV19 and TRBJ1-5; weak D call: TRBD1 (6 bases). CDR3 size: 16 residues. CDR1 and CDR2 from the germline V gene are LNHDA and SQIVND (reference sequence). The V gene lost 7 bases and the J gene lost 1 base, with 17 bases spanning the gap. Here the CDR3 DNA reads TGTGCCAGTACTAAAGCCGGGACACCGAGCAATCAGCCCCAGCATTTT. Translated, it gives CASTKAGTPSNQPQHF.

This clone was seen only a few times. The chain employs TRBV6-5 and TRBJ2-4; D gene uncertain. This CDR3 is 13 amino acids long. V lost 2 bases and J 7 bases, leaving 9 bases between the germline ends. CDR1 and CDR2 (germline): MNHEY, SVGAGI. The CDR3 protein is CASSYPGSNIQYF. The CDR3 nucleotides read TGTGCCAGCAGTTACCCCGGGTCGAACATTCAGTACTTC.

The rearrangement uses TRBV6-1 and TRBJ2-3; 14 bases fit TRBD2. The germline gives CDR1 MNHNS, CDR2 SASEGT. Trimming removed 4 bases from V and 0 bases from J; junction bases left unmatched: 6. CDR3 size: 18 residues. The CDR3 is CASSVGTSGGPSTDTQYF. The CDR3 bases are TGTGCCAGCAGTGTCGGGACTAGCGGGGGTCCTAGCACAGATACGCAGTATTTT.

In its sample, this clone was seen once. V is TRBV2 and J is TRBJ2-1, with TRBD1 matching over 10 bases. CDR3 size: 15 residues. The ends lost 3 bases at V and 8 bases at J; junction bases unmatched: 7. Germline CDR1 is SNHLY and CDR2 is FYNNEI. The CDR3 bases are TGTGCCAGCAGTGATCCCAGACAGGGGGCGCATGAGCAGTTCTTC. Translating gives CASSDPRQGAHEQFF.

This chain connects TRBV7-9 to TRBJ2-7, with D possibly matching TRBD1 (5 bases). The CDR3 consists of 13 residues. The germline V and J ends were trimmed by 9 bases and 3 bases, with 15 bases remaining between them. In germline, CDR1 is SEHNR, CDR2 FQNEAQ (reference sequence). This CDR3 is CARSRRVDYEQYV. The CDR3 DNA sequence: TGTGCCAGATCCCGCAGGGTGGACTACGAGCAGTACGTC.

This chain links TRBV4-1 with TRBJ1-2; TRBD1 might be the D (5 bases). The V end was cut by 0 bases, the J end by 6 bases, with 17 bases between. Germline-derived CDR1 and CDR2 are MGHRA and YSYEKL. CDR3 length equals 16 residues. DNA of the CDR3: TGCGCCAGCAGCCAAGATCGCACGCGGACAACTCATGGCTACACCTTC. Translating gives CASSQDRTRTTHGYTF.